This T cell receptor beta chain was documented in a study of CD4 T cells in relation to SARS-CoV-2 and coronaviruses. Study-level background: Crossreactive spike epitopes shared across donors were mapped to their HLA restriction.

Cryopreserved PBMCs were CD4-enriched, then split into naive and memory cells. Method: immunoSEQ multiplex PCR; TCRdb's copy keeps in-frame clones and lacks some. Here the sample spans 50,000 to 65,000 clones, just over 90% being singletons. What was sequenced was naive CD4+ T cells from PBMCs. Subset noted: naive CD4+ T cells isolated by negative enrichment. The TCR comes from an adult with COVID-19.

The CDR3 DNA reads as TGTGCCAGCAGTAGCCGGACAGGGGATGGCGAAAAACTGTTTTTT. Protein sequence: CASSSRTGDGEKLFF. The chain recombines TRBV28 with TRBJ1-4, with 9 bases lining up with TRBD1. The CDR3 length is 15 residues. The germline V gene has CDR1 MDHEN and CDR2 SYDVKM. V trimming: 5 bases; J trimming: 8 bases; junction bases outside the gene matches: 9.